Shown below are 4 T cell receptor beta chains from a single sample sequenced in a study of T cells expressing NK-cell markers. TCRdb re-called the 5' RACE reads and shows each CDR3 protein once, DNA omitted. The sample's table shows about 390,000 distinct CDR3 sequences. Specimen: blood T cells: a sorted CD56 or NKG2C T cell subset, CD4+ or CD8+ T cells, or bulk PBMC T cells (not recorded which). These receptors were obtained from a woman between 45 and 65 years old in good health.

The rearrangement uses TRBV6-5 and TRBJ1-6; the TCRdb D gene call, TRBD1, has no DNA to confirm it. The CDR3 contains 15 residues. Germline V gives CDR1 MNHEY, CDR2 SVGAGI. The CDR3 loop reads CASRAYRDTNSPLHF.

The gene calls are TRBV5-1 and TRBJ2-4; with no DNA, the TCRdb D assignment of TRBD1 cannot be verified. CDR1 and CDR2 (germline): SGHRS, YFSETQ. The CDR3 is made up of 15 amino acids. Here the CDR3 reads CASSIRQGGENIQYF.

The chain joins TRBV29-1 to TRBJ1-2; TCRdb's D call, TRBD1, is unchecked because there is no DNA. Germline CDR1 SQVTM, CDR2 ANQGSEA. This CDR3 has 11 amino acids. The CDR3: CSARQGEGYTF.

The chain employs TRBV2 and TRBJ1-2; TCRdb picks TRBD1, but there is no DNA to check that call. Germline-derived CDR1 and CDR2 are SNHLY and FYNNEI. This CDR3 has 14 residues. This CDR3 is CASSGTGGGYGYTF.